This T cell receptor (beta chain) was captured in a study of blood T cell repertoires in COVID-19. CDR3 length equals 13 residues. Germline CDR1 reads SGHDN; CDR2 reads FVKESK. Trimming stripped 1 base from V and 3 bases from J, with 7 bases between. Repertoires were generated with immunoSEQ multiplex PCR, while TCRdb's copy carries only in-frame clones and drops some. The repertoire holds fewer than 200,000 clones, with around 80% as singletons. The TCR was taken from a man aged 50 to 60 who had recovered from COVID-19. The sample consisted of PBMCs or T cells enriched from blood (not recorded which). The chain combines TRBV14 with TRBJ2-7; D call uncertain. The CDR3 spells CASSQGSFYEQYF. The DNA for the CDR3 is TGTGCCAGCAGCCAAGGTTCGTTCTACGAGCAGTACTTC. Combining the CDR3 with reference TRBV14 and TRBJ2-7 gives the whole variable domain EAGVTQFPSHSVIEKGQTVTLRCDPISGHDNLYWYRRVMGKEIKFLLHFVKESKQDESGMPNNRFLAERTGGTYSTLKVQPAELEDSGVYFCASSQGSFYEQYFGPGTRLTVT.